This TCR beta chain was observed in a study of blood T cell repertoires in COVID-19. Study context: Sites in the United States, Italy and Spain provided acute and convalescent COVID-19 samples. Sample material is recorded as cDNA or gDNA derived from T cells, B-cell-depleted T cells, or PBMCs.

In the source study's methods: Nucleated cell counts were estimated from reference gene primer amplification. The repertoire was sequenced with immunoSEQ multiplex PCR; TCRdb's copy has only in-frame clones and lacks some. D and trimming were read from the DNA, whereas the V and J calls and clone size are those reported in that table. The data hold 200,000 to 300,000 clones, with about four fifths observed a single time. This CDR3 has 12 residues. CDR1 and CDR2 (germline): SNHLY, FYNNEI. V gave up 6 bases and J gave up 10 bases; unmatched junction bases: 5. This clone appeared a few times. This receptor was taken from a woman between 35 and 50 years old who had been exposed to COVID-19. Sequencing used PBMCs or T cells enriched from blood (not recorded which). The rearrangement uses TRBV2 and TRBJ1-1; 10 nucleotides agree with TRBD1. CDR3 loop: CASSPDRGRAFF. For the CDR3, the DNA is TGTGCCAGCAGCCCTGACAGGGGGCGAGCTTTCTTT.